The present T cell receptor (beta chain) was sequenced within a study of Graves' ophthalmopathy and Graves' hyperthyroidism. Broader study findings: The majority of expanded thyroid clonotypes above 0.001 frequency also occurred in blood.

Using RNA transcripts, the TCR beta CDR3 regions were amplified. Second-round multiplex PCR came after a first-round RT-PCR that employed HTBI primers. TCRdb ran MiXCR on the multiplex PCR reads and lists one entry per CDR3 protein. The table has 450,000 to 600,000 distinct CDR3 sequences, roughly 39% seen once. A word on this clonotype: What it binds is not known.

V lost 3 bases to trimming and J lost 4 bases, with 10 bases between them. This CDR3 spans 14 amino acids. Germline CDR1 MDHEN, CDR2 SYDVKM. Exclusion covered patients with other autoimmune diseases or uncontrolled infections (as well as pregnancy or lactation). The genes are TRBV28 and TRBJ1-3; D remains ambiguous. This receptor was identified in an adult man with Graves' hyperthyroidism. The sequenced material came from peripheral blood or thyroid tissue (not recorded which). CDR3 residues: CASSLSFLGNTIYF. CDR3 bases: TGTGCCAGCAGTTTGAGTTTTTTAGGAAACACCATATATTTT.